Presented here are 21 T cell receptor beta chains from one specimen sequenced in a study of blood T cell repertoires in COVID-19. Assay: immunoSEQ multiplex PCR; the TCRdb copy retains only in-frame clones and omits some. The data show some 110,000 clones, with around 86% seen just once and roughly 4.9% held by the top ten. Sequenced: peripheral blood. These TCRs come from a human donor in a cohort sampled during active COVID-19.

The chain links TRBV7-9 to TRBJ2-3; D call uncertain. The CDR3 has 12 amino acids. V shed 5 bases and J shed 6 bases, with 9 bases lying between them. Germline values: CDR1 SEHNR, CDR2 FQNEAQ (reference sequence). DNA of the CDR3: TGTGCCAGCAGCAACCACGGGGATACGCAGTATTTT. Encoded protein: CASSNHGDTQYF.

The chain joins TRBV27 to TRBJ1-1, with a tentative D call TRBD1 (6 bases). Trimming stripped 0 bases from V and 4 bases from J, with 12 bases between. The CDR3 covers 15 residues. Germline CDR1 is MNHEY and CDR2 is SMNVEV (reference sequence). The CDR3 DNA sequence: TGTGCCAGCAGTTTATCGGGCAGGGGTAGCACTGAAGCTTTCTTT. Its translation: CASSLSGRGSTEAFF.

This chain joins TRBV23-1 and TRBJ2-1; D is perhaps TRBD1 (5 bases). TRBV23-1 is reported as an ORF; its role is uncertain. CDR3 size: 15 residues. Trimming stripped 7 bases from V and 1 base from J, with 14 bases between. The CDR3 region is CASNPRTYSYNEQFF. The CDR3 DNA reads as TGCGCCAGCAATCCCCGGACATATTCCTACAATGAGCAGTTCTTC.

This clone was recorded only once. The V and J genes are TRBV19 and TRBJ1-3; D is perhaps TRBD1 (6 bases). V lost 7 bases and J lost 4, with 17 bases in between. CDR1 is LNHDA and CDR2 is SQIVND in the germline V gene (reference sequence). The CDR3 covers 15 residues. The CDR3 nucleotides read TGTGCCAGTATCATGGGGGGGGGCAAAGGAAACACCATATATTTT. Translating it yields CASIMGGGKGNTIYF.

The gene calls are TRBV30 and TRBJ1-1; D call uncertain. The CDR3 totals 15 residues. The germline V gene has CDR1 GTSNPN and CDR2 SVGIG (reference sequence). Trimming removed 3 bases at V and 0 bases at J, with 14 bases between. This chain's CDR3 is CAWRNKGGMNTEAFF. The CDR3 DNA sequence: TGTGCCTGGAGGAATAAAGGAGGGATGAACACTGAAGCTTTCTTT.

This rearrangement joins TRBV11-2 to TRBJ2-3, with TRBD2 identical over 7 bases. The length of the CDR3 is 15 residues. From germline, CDR1 is SGHAT and CDR2 FQNNGV. V was clipped by 5 bases and J by 0 bases; unmatched bases: 5. CDR3 DNA sequence: TGTGCCAGCAGCCGGCTAGCGGCTAGCACAGATACGCAGTATTTT. The encoded protein is CASSRLAASTDTQYF.

The rearrangement joins TRBV19 to TRBJ1-1; possibly TRBD1 for D (5 bases). V shed 5 bases and J shed 4 bases, with 11 bases lying between them. Germline assignment: CDR1 LNHDA and CDR2 SQIVND (reference sequence). The CDR3 runs to 13 residues. The CDR3 region is CASSPRQRTEAFF. DNA for the CDR3: TGTGCCAGTAGTCCCCGACAGCGCACTGAAGCTTTCTTT. Full variable domain (remainder filled in from reference TRBV19 and TRBJ1-1): DGGITQSPKYLFRKEGQNVTLSCEQNLNHDAMYWYRQDPGQGLRLIYYSQIVNDFQKGDIAEGYSVSREKKESFPLTVTSAQKNPTAFYLCASSPRQRTEAFFGQGTRLTVV.

This chain uses TRBV27 with TRBJ1-4, with 9 bases that match TRBD1. The CDR3 consists of 17 residues. The trim removed 5 bases at V and 7 bases at J, leaving 14 bases unmatched. CDR1 is MNHEY, CDR2 SMNVEV, per germline (reference sequence). CDR3 nucleotide sequence: TGTGCCAGCAGTCCGAATCCCGGGACAGGGTGGCCTGAAAAACTGTTTTTT. This gives the protein CASSPNPGTGWPEKLFF.

V usage is TRBV5-6 and J usage is TRBJ1-2, with D possibly matching TRBD1 (6 bases). The CDR3 sequence is 16 residues long. Trimming left V 0 bases short and J 5 bases short, with 17 bases between. Germline V lookup: CDR1 SGHDT, CDR2 YYEEEE. CDR3 loop: CASSLVSTGRLYGYTF. The CDR3 DNA reads as TGTGCCAGCAGCTTGGTTAGTACAGGGAGACTATATGGCTACACCTTC. The full variable domain, in which reference TRBV5-6 and TRBJ1-2 provide the parts outside the CDR3, is DAGVTQSPTHLIKTRGQQVTLRCSPKSGHDTVSWYQQALGQGPQFIFQYYEEEERQRGNFPDRFSGHQFPNYSSELNVNALLLGDSALYLCASSLVSTGRLYGYTFGSGTRLTVV.

The chain uses TRBV2 and TRBJ2-7, with 8 bases fitting TRBD1. CDR1 is SNHLY and CDR2 is FYNNEI in the germline V gene. The CDR3 runs to 14 residues. The ends lost 3 bases at V and 7 bases at J; junction bases unmatched: 8. The CDR3 protein is CASSDWQGAVEQYF. The CDR3 DNA is TGTGCCAGCAGTGATTGGCAGGGGGCCGTGGAGCAGTACTTC.

This chain links TRBV12-5 with TRBJ2-7; 7 bases agree with TRBD1. This CDR3 contains 14 residues. CDR1 is LGHNT and CDR2 is FRNRAP in the germline V gene. With V trimmed by 0 bases and J by 2 bases, 1 base remained unmatched. The CDR3 loop reads CASGLVGQAYEQYF. DNA of the CDR3: TGTGCTAGTGGTTTGGTTGGACAGGCCTACGAGCAGTACTTC.

The CDR3 coding sequence is TGTGCCAGCAGCCCGACGAGACAGGGTGGAAACACCATATATTTT. Amino acid sequence: CASSPTRQGGNTIYF. V usage is TRBV3-1 (or the pseudogene TRBV3-2) and J usage is TRBJ1-3; 7 bases are shared with TRBD1. CDR1 is LGHDT and CDR2 is YNNKEL in the germline V gene (reference sequence). The CDR3 extends over 15 amino acids. The V and J ends lost 4 bases and 3 bases, in that order; junction bases with no gene match: 6.

The chain has TRBV2 and TRBJ2-2; 8 bases line up with TRBD2. CDR1 is SNHLY, CDR2 FYNNEI, per germline. This CDR3 spans 15 amino acids. The junction had 10 bases not matched to a gene; V was cut back by 4 bases and J by 9 bases. The chain's CDR3 is CASSGELAASRELFF. The CDR3 DNA reads as TGTGCCAGCAGTGGGGAACTAGCGGCTAGCCGGGAGCTGTTTTTT. The complete variable domain, with remaining parts taken from reference TRBV2 and TRBJ2-2, reads EPEVTQTPSHQVTQMGQEVILRCVPISNHLYFYWYRQILGQKVEFLVSFYNNEISEKSEIFDDQFSVERPDGSNFTLKIRSTKLEDSAMYFCASSGELAASRELFFGEGSRLTVL.

J is TRBJ2-1 and V is TRBV4-3, with 12 bases aligning to TRBD2. The germline CDR1 and CDR2 sequences are LGHNA and YSLEER. This CDR3 spans 16 amino acids. V lost 5 bases to trimming and J lost 7 bases; unmatched junction nucleotides: 9. CDR3: CASSNRLAGALNEQFF. In DNA form, the CDR3 reads TGCGCCAGCAGCAACCGACTAGCGGGAGCATTGAATGAGCAGTTCTTC.

V is TRBV19 and J is TRBJ2-1; D gene unclear. The CDR3 extends over 15 amino acids. Germline V gene sequence: CDR1 LNHDA, CDR2 SQIVND (reference sequence). V was trimmed by 10 bases and J by 0 bases, leaving 16 bases between them. CDR3 sequence: CATRPLDSSYNEQFF. The CDR3 DNA reads TGTGCCACACGACCCCTAGATTCCTCCTACAATGAGCAGTTCTTC.

V and J are TRBV3-1 (or the pseudogene TRBV3-2) and TRBJ2-1, with TRBD2 identical over 12 bases. Per the germline V gene, CDR1 is LGHDT and CDR2 is YNNKEL (reference sequence). Trimming removed 8 bases from V and 2 bases from J; junction bases left unmatched: 4. This CDR3 is 15 amino acids long. For the CDR3, the DNA is TGTGCCAGCCACCGGACTAGCGGGACCTACAATGAGCAGTTCTTC. Translated: CASHRTSGTYNEQFF.

The chain uses TRBV5-1 and TRBJ2-1, with TRBD1 matching 9 bases. The germline CDR1 and CDR2 sequences are SGHRS and YFSETQ. The CDR3 consists of 19 residues. Germline trimming cut 4 bases from V and 3 bases from J; bases unmatched to any gene: 17. Written as DNA, the CDR3 is TGCGCCAGCAGCGGGAGCTCGGGACAGGGTACGGCGCTCTACAATGAGCAGTTCTTC. It is translated as CASSGSSGQGTALYNEQFF. The full variable domain, with the rest looked up from reference TRBV5-1 and TRBJ2-1, is KAGVTQTPRYLIKTRGQQVTLSCSPISGHRSVSWYQQTPGQGLQFLFEYFSETQRNKGNFPGRFSGRQFSNSRSEMNVSTLELGDSALYLCASSGSSGQGTALYNEQFFGPGTRLTVL.

The rearrangement links TRBV6-2 or TRBV6-3 to TRBJ2-1; TRBD1 matches at 9 bases. This CDR3 has 17 residues. Germline CDR1 is MNHEY and CDR2 is SVGEGT. With 4 bases clipped from V and 7 bases from J, the junction kept 14 bases outside the gene matches. The CDR3 is CASSFRQYRDRENEQFF. CDR3 sequence (DNA): TGTGCCAGCAGTTTCCGACAATACCGGGACAGGGAGAATGAGCAGTTCTTC.

V is TRBV9 and J is TRBJ1-5, with D hard to call. V was trimmed by 3 bases and J by 8 bases, leaving 12 bases between them. Germline lookup yields CDR1 SGDLS and CDR2 YYNGEE. CDR3 size: 13 residues. The CDR3 sequence: CASSGGVEEPQHF. The DNA of the CDR3 is TGTGCCAGCAGCGGGGGAGTCGAAGAGCCCCAGCATTTT.

The chain uses TRBV19 and TRBJ1-3; D might be TRBD1 (5 bases). The CDR3 has 15 amino acids. CDR1 LNHDA and CDR2 SQIVND come from the germline V gene (reference sequence). The V end was cut by 1 base, the J end by 3 bases, with 10 bases between. In DNA form, the CDR3 reads TGTGCCAGTAGTATAGGACAGATCCATGGAAACACCATATATTTT. As protein: CASSIGQIHGNTIYF.

This clone has just one count. The rearrangement joins TRBV15 to TRBJ1-2; 10 bases line up with TRBD1. The germline CDR1 and CDR2 sequences are LNHNV and YYDKDF (reference sequence). This CDR3 has 14 amino acids. After removal of 5 bases from V and 7 bases from J, the junction contained 7 bases not matched to a gene. As DNA, the CDR3 is TGTGCCACCAGCCCAAGGACAGGGGGTTTTGGCTACACCTTC. It encodes CATSPRTGGFGYTF.